This T cell receptor (beta chain) stems from a study of shared clonotypes between healthy human individuals. Study at large: Aged between 18 and 49, the donors were a couple of women and a few men. Points from the study as a whole: Expectations were that clonotype sharing among donors would be affected by sequencing depth. Naive subsets typically showed greater estimated richness than memory subsets. Non-shared clonotypes displayed generation probabilities falling below those of clonotypes present in all four donors.

From germline, CDR1 is SGHDN and CDR2 FVKESK. CDR3 length equals 18 residues. V lost 5 bases and J 5 bases, leaving 24 bases between the germline ends. As concerns this clone: Its antigen is undetermined.

The naive CD8 population came from CD45RO-negative cells selected for CCR7, without terminally differentiated effector memory CD45RA+ cells. The table came from immunoSEQ multiplex PCR; TCRdb's copy has only in-frame clones and leaves some out. Seen here are 600,000 or so clones, 95% to 98% observed once, and the top ten hold 0.3%. V and J are TRBV14 and TRBJ2-2; perhaps TRBD2 as D (5 bases). Sequenced: naive CD8+ T cells sorted from blood. This TCR was recovered from a man aged 25-45 years in good health. CDR3 region: CASSMGDSSVTRTGELFF. The DNA for the CDR3 is TGTGCCAGCAGCATGGGAGATTCCTCCGTGACCCGTACCGGGGAGCTGTTTTTT. Based on the CDR3 plus reference TRBV14 and TRBJ2-2, the full variable domain is EAGVTQFPSHSVIEKGQTVTLRCDPISGHDNLYWYRRVMGKEIKFLLHFVKESKQDESGMPNNRFLAERTGGTYSTLKVQPAELEDSGVYFCASSMGDSSVTRTGELFFGEGSRLTVL.